One T cell receptor beta chain is described in this entry. The antigen is unknown. Sequencing used immunoSEQ multiplex PCR; TCRdb keeps in-frame clones, though not all of them. The data show under 85,000 clones, roughly nine tenths seen once. The source of the sample is a study of OX40 agonist ivuxolimab in advanced cancers. Study details: Cancers in dose escalation were hepatocellular, melanoma, renal cell and head and neck. Partial responses occurred in three patients (one hepatocellular carcinoma, two cutaneous melanoma).

Study-wide results and limits: Expanded clones tended on average to be more numerous among CD8+ T cells than CD4+. Among the lowest peripheral clonal expansion occurred in 0.1-3.0 mg/kg partial responders.

This CDR3 is built from 14 residues. With 5 bases clipped from V and 1 base from J, the junction kept 4 bases outside the gene matches. The germline V gene has CDR1 LGHNA and CDR2 YNFKEQ. The receptor was isolated from an adult with an advanced solid tumor such as melanoma, head and neck, liver or kidney cancer. The input for sequencing was CD4+ or CD8+ T cells sorted from blood, taken in a trial of the OX40 agonist ivuxolimab. This chain connects TRBV4-2 to TRBJ1-1; 7 positions match TRBD1. This CDR3 is CASSSTGENTEAFF. For the CDR3, the DNA is TGTGCCAGCAGCTCCACAGGGGAGAACACTGAAGCTTTCTTT.